Presented here are 18 T cell receptor beta chains from one specimen sequenced in a study of response to subunit inactivated influenza vaccine. Via MiXCR, TCRdb re-called the RT-PCR reads, giving one row per CDR3 protein. The top ten hold roughly 3% of the sample, which has some 520,000 distinct CDR3 sequences, 16% seen once. The sample was CD4+ T cells sorted from PBMCs, taken 23 to 25 months after vaccination. The origin of the receptors is a man aged 50-75 years who received an inactivated influenza vaccine.

In its sample, this clonotype was seen a few times. This chain connects TRBV7-9 to TRBJ2-7; D is unresolved. The CDR3 runs to 14 residues. Trimming removed 4 bases from V and 2 bases from J, with 12 bases in between. The germline CDR1 and CDR2 sequences are SEHNR and FQNEAQ (reference sequence). As DNA, the CDR3 is TGTGCCAGCAGCTCGACACTACGGGCCTACGAGCAGTACTTC. It codes for CASSSTLRAYEQYF.

This clonotype occurred a few times. CDR3 coding DNA: TGTGCCAGCATAACTTCGGGGGGGCAGCCCCAGCATTTT. Translating gives CASITSGGQPQHF. The chain recombines TRBV6-1 with TRBJ1-5; a weak D match, TRBD1 (5 bases). This CDR3 is built from 13 residues. CDR1 is MNHNS, CDR2 SASEGT, per germline. The ends were cut back, 7 bases at V and 7 bases at J, with 14 bases in the middle.

On this clonotype: A much bigger clone sits one base away, suggesting this may be a read error. V gene TRBV29-1 combines with J gene TRBJ2-1, with D unresolved. Germline assignment: CDR1 SQVTM and CDR2 ANQGSEA. This CDR3 contains 11 residues. The chain's CDR3 is CSAERGGEQFF. CDR3 in DNA: TGCAGCGCTGAAAGAGGTGGTGAGCAGTTCTTC.

There are a few counts of this clonotype. The chain joins TRBV20-1 to TRBJ2-3, with 11 bases fitting TRBD2. The CDR3 runs to 16 residues. The ends lost 2 bases at V and 6 bases at J; junction bases unmatched: 10. Germline CDR1 and CDR2: DFQATT and SNEGSKA (reference sequence). The CDR3 nucleotides read TGCAGTGCTAGACTCCTAGCGGGGGGCCAGCCCGATACGCAGTATTTT. Its protein is CSARLLAGGQPDTQYF.

This clonotype was recorded a few times. The V and J genes are TRBV7-2 and TRBJ1-5; no definite D call. CDR1 is SGHTA, CDR2 FQGNSA, per germline. The ends were cut back, 3 bases at V and 10 bases at J, with 13 bases in the middle. CDR3 length: 13 residues. The CDR3 nucleotides are TGTGCCAGCAGCTTGACCGGGATGGGACCCCAGCATTTT. Translated, it gives CASSLTGMGPQHF.

The chain joins TRBV3-1 to TRBJ2-3; D possibly matches TRBD1 or TRBD2 (6 bases each). CDR1 is LGHDT and CDR2 is YNNKEL in the germline V gene (reference sequence). This CDR3 region has 13 residues. V was cut by 8 bases and J by 1 base, with 10 bases left in between. The CDR3 region has the DNA TGTGCCAGCGGAGGGGGTGGCACAGATACGCAGTATTTT. This gives the protein CASGGGGTDTQYF.

This clonotype was counted many times. V usage is TRBV12-3 or TRBV12-4 and J usage is TRBJ2-7; D is unclear. This CDR3 contains 12 residues. V was shortened by 7 bases and J by 9 bases, with 16 bases between the two germline ends. The chain's CDR3 is CASNSANRVQYF. The CDR3 bases are TGTGCCAGCAACTCAGCTAATCGGGTGCAGTACTTC.

To note about this clonotype: This could be a read error, since a much larger clone is one nucleotide away. This chain joins TRBV7-8 and TRBJ2-1; 9 bases agree with TRBD2. This CDR3 contains 16 residues. Germline V gene lookup returns CDR1 SGHVS and CDR2 FQNEAQ. CDR3 in DNA: TGTGCCAGCAGCCCCCAATGGGGCGGGAGGGCCCAGGAGCGGTTCTTC. Amino acid sequence: CASSPQWGGRAQERFF.

This clonotype was recorded a few times. This chain joins TRBV4-2 and TRBJ2-5, with D perhaps TRBD2 (5 bases). Germline V CDR1 and CDR2: LGHNA, YNFKEQ. Trimming removed 1 base from V and 8 bases from J, with 14 bases in between. CDR3 size: 14 residues. CDR3 DNA: TGTGCCAGCAGCCAAGGAAGCGGCCGTGGAACCCAGTACTTC. Its translation: CASSQGSGRGTQYF.

This clonotype was picked up a small number of times. The chain carries TRBV21-1 and TRBJ2-5; TRBD2 reflects the table's D call only, with no check against the DNA. TRBV21-1 is a pseudogene segment. This CDR3 has 14 residues. The CDR3 sequence: CASSKGLARETQYF. The CDR3, as DNA: TGTGCCAGCAGCAAGGGACTAGCGAGGGAGACCCAGTACTTC.

The chain is built from TRBV5-1 and TRBJ2-5; the D is unclear. Germline V CDR1 and CDR2: SGHRS, YFSETQ. The germline V and J ends were trimmed by 1 base and 2 bases, with 6 bases remaining between them. CDR3 length: 13 residues. As DNA, the CDR3 is TGCGCCAGCAGCTTGTTCACTCAAGAGACCCAGTACTTC. It is translated as CASSLFTQETQYF.

This chain uses TRBV18 with TRBJ2-6; D is uncertain. Germline CDR1 reads KGHSH; CDR2 reads LQKENI. Trimming pared 0 bases from V and 0 bases from J, leaving 3 bases between. The CDR3 is made up of 15 amino acids. CDR3 DNA: TGTGCCAGCTCACCACCCCGCTCTGGGGCCAACGTCCTGACTTTC. This translates into CASSPPRSGANVLTF. The variable domain in full, with the rest retrieved from reference TRBV18 and TRBJ2-6, is NAGVMQNPRHLVRRRGQEARLRCSPMKGHSHVYWYRQLPEEGLKFMVYLQKENIIDESGMPKERFSAEFPKEGPSILRIQQVVRGDSAAYFCASSPPRSGANVLTFGAGSRLTVL.

This chain links TRBV27 with TRBJ1-1, with D unclear. The V gene's germline CDR1 is MNHEY and CDR2 SMNVEV (reference sequence). The CDR3 totals 13 residues. V lost 3 bases and J 1 base, leaving 6 bases between the germline ends. CDR3 region: CASSLFRNTEAFF. The CDR3 DNA reads TGTGCCAGCAGTTTGTTTCGGAACACTGAAGCTTTCTTT.

The chain joins TRBV10-3 to TRBJ2-7; 8 bases align to TRBD2. Trimming at V came to 10 bases and at J to 5 bases, leaving 10 bases not matched to a gene. CDR1 and CDR2 from the germline V gene are ENHRY and SYGVKD. This CDR3 is 13 amino acids long. The CDR3 nucleotides are TGTGCCAGCATAGCGGGGCCCGGGGACGAGCAGTACTTC. Residues: CASIAGPGDEQYF.

Only a few counts were recorded for this clonotype. This sequence joins TRBV28 and TRBJ2-5, with D possibly being TRBD1 (5 bases). V was cut by 8 bases and J by 0 bases, with 10 bases left in between. This CDR3 is 13 amino acids long. The germline V gene encodes CDR1 MDHEN and CDR2 SYDVKM. The CDR3 region is CASGRAYQETQYF. CDR3 bases: TGTGCCAGCGGCAGGGCCTACCAAGAGACCCAGTACTTC.

This clonotype was seen only a few times. The CDR3 DNA reads as TGCGCCAGCAGCTTGCGGACAGCCCACGAGCAGTACTTC. This codes for CASSLRTAHEQYF. The chain has TRBV5-1 and TRBJ2-7, with D possibly TRBD1 on 6 matching bases. The CDR3 totals 13 residues. Germline CDR1 is SGHRS and CDR2 is YFSETQ. V lost 1 base, J lost 5 bases, and 10 bases lay in between.

The V gene is TRBV4-3, the J gene TRBJ2-7; TRBD1 is a possible D gene (6 bases). CDR3 length: 15 residues. V gave up 0 bases and J gave up 2 bases, with 11 bases separating them. Germline V gives CDR1 LGHNA, CDR2 YSLEER. CDR3 nucleotide sequence: TGCGCCAGCAGCCAAGACGTCAGGGGCACCTACGAGCAGTACTTC. Translated: CASSQDVRGTYEQYF.

The V and J genes are TRBV12-3 or TRBV12-4 and TRBJ2-5; 11 nucleotides match TRBD2. The ends lost 6 bases at V and 5 bases at J; junction bases unmatched: 2. The CDR3 spans 13 residues. The CDR3 DNA reads as TGTGCCAGCAGGACTAGCGGGGTTGAGACCCAGTACTTC. It specifies CASRTSGVETQYF.